This T cell receptor beta chain was found in a study of blood T cells in healthy people across ages. The CDR3 is 17 amino acids. The germline V gene encodes CDR1 MDHEN and CDR2 SYDVKM. Losses at the gene ends were 6 bases for V and 2 bases for J; bases not matched to a gene: 9. It was with a sample-barcoded 5' primer and a J-beta primer mix that a second PCR of about 6 to 12 cycles was run. TCRdb fed the 5' RACE reads into MiXCR, producing one record per CDR3 protein. The sample shows about 1.5 million distinct CDR3 sequences, 35% to 45% of them seen only once. Study-wide results and caveats: PBMCs that were unsorted prevented a conclusive naive versus antigen-experienced comparison.

This clonotype was observed a few times. Its antigen is currently unknown. The source of this sequence is a young woman in good health. The sequencing sample was made of blood. The V gene is TRBV28, the J gene TRBJ2-6; 8 nucleotides line up with TRBD2. This chain's CDR3 is CASRTPSGSPGANVLTF. The CDR3 region has the DNA TGTGCCAGCAGGACACCCAGCGGGAGTCCTGGGGCCAACGTCCTGACTTTC.